This T cell receptor beta chain was obtained from a study of beta chain features in type 1 diabetes. Study observations and caveats: Type 1 diabetes patients had TCRB CDR3s that were shorter (moderately but significantly so) in all four CD4+ subsets.

This clone was counted between two and nine times. Antigen: not known. The whole isolated RNA underwent reverse transcription, so sequencing captured expressed TCRB transcripts. Read counts averaged around 3.6 million for samples of naive, central memory and regulatory T cells. The assay was immunoSEQ multiplex PCR, and TCRdb's table has in-frame clones only and misses some. The sample contains 500,000 to 800,000 clones, around 12% of which appear only once. Germline CDR1 SGHTA, CDR2 FQGNSA. Trimming removed 5 bases at V and 12 bases at J, with 17 bases between. The length of the CDR3 is 13 residues. Isolation of CD4+ naive, central memory, regulatory and stem cell-like memory cells was achieved by sorting via CD45RO/CCR7/CD25/CD127/CD95/CD27.

Material: naive CD4+ T cells from blood. The receptor's source is a man aged 25-40 years with type 1 diabetes. The chain is built from TRBV7-2 and TRBJ2-1; D is possibly TRBD2 (6 bases). In DNA form, the CDR3 reads TGTGCCAGCAGCACGGACACCGCCGGGGGGCAGTTCTTC. Residues: CASSTDTAGGQFF. The whole variable domain, filled in from reference TRBV7-2 and TRBJ2-1, reads GAGVSQSPSNKVTEKGKDVELRCDPISGHTALYWYRQSLGQGLEFLIYFQGNSAPDKSGLPSDRFSAERTGGSVSTLTIQRTQQEDSAVYLCASSTDTAGGQFFGPGTRLTVL.